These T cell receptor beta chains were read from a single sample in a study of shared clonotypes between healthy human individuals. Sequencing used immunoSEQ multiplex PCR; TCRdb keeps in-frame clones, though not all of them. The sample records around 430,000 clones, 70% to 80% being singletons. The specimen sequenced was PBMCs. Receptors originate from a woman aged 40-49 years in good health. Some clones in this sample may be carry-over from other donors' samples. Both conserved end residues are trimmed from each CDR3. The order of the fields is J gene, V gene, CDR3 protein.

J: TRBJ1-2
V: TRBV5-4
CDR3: ASSSPTGNYGYT

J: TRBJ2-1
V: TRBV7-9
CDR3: ASSSGAGRAF

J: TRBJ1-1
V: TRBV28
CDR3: ASSDRANTEAF

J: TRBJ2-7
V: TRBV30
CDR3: AWSPLAGGKY

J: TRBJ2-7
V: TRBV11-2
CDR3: ASSRTGDGYEQY

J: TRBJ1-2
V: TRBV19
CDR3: ASSIQTGSYGYT

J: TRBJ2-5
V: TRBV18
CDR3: ASSPLQDQETQY

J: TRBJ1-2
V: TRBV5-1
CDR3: ASSDTQGPYGYT

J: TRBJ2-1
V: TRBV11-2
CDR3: ASSLVRGRYNEQF

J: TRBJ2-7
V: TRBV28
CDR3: ASRPGLAFYEQY

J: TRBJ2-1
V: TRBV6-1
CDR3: ASRERWGLAGEGGQF

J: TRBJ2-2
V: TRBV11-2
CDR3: AGGADTGELF

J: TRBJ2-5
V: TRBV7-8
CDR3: ASSSSGARETQY

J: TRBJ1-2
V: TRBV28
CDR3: ASSPPSTNGYT

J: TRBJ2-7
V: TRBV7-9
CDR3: ASSLQGLQY

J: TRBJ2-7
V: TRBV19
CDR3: ASSGFGSSYEQY

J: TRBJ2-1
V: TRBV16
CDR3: ASQKGEPYNEQF

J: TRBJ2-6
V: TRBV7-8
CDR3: ASSFGTPRSGANVLT

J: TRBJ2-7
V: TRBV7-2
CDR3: ASSLGTSGWTSSYEQY

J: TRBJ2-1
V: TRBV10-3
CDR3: AISESPPREGLWEF

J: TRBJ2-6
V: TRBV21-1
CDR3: ASSKDLISGANVLT

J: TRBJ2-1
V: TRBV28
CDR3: ASSSTRGTSSYYNEQF

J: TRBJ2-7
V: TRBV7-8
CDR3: ASSLAQGNEQY

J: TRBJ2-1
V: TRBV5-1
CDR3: ASSLASGSYNEQF

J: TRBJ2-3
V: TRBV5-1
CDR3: ASRPGPDTQY

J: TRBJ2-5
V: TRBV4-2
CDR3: ASSHRETQY

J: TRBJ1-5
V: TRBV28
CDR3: ASGRLDQPQH

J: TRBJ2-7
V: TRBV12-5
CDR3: ASGLVQAICYEQY

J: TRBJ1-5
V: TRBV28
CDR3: ASSFRRYSNQPQH

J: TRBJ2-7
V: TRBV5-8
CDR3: ASSPEGRLYEQY

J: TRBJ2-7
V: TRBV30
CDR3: AWSRGRSYEQY

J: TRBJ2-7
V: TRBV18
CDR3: ASSPRRVQNYEQY

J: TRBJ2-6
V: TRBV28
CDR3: ASSFVGANVLT

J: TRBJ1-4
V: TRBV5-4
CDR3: ASSSRATNEKLF

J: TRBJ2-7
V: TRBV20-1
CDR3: SAREGWGQY

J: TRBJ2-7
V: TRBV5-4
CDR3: ASSLGIFPYEQY

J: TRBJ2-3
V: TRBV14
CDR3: ASSLTGGRDTQY

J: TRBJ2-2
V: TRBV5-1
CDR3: ASRASSGSAGELF

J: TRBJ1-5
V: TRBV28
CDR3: ASSYSWVQPQH

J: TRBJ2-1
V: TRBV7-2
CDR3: ASSLDRKPF

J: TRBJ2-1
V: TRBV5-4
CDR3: ASSLKSGDNEQF

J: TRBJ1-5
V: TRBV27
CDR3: ASKKDNQPQH

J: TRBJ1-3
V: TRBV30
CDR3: AWRDREGGNTIY

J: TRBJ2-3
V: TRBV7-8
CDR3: ASSLAGGASTDTQY

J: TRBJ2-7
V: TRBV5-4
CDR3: ASSLGGTPYEQY

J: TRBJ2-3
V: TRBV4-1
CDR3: ASSQERGASDTQY

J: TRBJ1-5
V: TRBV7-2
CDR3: ASSLGWTGNQPQH

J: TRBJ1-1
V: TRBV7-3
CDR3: ASSPRDLRHTEAF